The clone carrying this T cell receptor beta chain was counted between two and nine times. The antigen remains unidentified. The germline V gene encodes CDR1 DFQATT and CDR2 SNEGSKA (reference sequence). Trimming cost V 6 bases and J 0 bases, with 12 bases left between them. The CDR3 has 14 amino acids. This sample stems from a study of identical twins. MiXCR, applied by TCRdb to the 5' RACE reads, yields one record per CDR3 protein. The sample records more than 1.5 million distinct CDR3 sequences, about 31% being singletons. Study-wide results and limits: Weaker excess twin sharing was seen among beta out-of-frame sequences. There were fewer insertions in abundant cord blood beta clonotypes, but memory repertoires showed no such pattern.

This clonotype was obtained from a newborn girl in good health. Sequenced material: cord blood. The V call is TRBV20-1, the J call TRBJ2-1, with a possible D match to TRBD2 (5 bases). The CDR3 spells CSAQDSISYNEQFF. CDR3 coding DNA: TGCAGTGCGCAGGACTCTATCTCCTACAATGAGCAGTTCTTC.